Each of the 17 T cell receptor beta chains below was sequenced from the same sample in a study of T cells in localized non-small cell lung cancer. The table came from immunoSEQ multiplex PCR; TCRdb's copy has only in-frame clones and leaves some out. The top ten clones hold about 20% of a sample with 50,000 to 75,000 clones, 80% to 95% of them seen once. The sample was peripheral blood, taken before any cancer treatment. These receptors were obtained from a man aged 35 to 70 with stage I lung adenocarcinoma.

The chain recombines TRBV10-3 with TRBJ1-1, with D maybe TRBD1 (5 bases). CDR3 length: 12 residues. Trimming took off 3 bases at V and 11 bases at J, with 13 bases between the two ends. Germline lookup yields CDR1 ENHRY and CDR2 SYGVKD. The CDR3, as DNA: TGTGCCATCAGTGAAGGGAAGGGGCAGGCTTTCTTT. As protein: CAISEGKGQAFF.

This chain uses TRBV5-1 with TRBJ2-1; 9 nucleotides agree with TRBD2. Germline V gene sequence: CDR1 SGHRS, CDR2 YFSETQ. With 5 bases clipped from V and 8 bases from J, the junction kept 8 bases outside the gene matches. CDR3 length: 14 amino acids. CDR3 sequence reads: CASSGLAGSDEQFF. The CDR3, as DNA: TGCGCCAGCAGTGGGCTAGCGGGGAGCGATGAGCAGTTCTTC.

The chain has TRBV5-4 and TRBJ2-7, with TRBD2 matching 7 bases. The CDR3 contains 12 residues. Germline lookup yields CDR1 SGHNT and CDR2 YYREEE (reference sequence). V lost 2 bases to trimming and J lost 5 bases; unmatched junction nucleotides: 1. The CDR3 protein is CASSFTSDEQYF. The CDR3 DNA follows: TGTGCCAGCAGCTTTACTAGCGACGAGCAGTACTTC.

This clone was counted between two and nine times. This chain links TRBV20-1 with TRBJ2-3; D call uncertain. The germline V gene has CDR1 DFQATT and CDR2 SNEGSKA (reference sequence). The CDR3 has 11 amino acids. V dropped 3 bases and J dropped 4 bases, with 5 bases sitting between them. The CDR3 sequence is CSARDADTQYF. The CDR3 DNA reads TGCAGTGCTAGGGACGCAGATACGCAGTATTTT.

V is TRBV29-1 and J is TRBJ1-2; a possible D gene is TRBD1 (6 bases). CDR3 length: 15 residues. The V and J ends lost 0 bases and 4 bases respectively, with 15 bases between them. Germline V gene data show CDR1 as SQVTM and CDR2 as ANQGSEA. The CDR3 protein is CSVEEPDRALYGYTF. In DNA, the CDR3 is TGCAGCGTTGAAGAACCGGACAGAGCTCTCTATGGCTACACCTTC.

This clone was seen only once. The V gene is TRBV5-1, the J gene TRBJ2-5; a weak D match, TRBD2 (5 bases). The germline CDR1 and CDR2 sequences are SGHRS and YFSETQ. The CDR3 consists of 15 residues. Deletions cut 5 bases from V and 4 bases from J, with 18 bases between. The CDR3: CASSTEGWLGETQYF. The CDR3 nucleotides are TGCGCCAGCAGTACCGAGGGTTGGTTAGGAGAGACCCAGTACTTC.

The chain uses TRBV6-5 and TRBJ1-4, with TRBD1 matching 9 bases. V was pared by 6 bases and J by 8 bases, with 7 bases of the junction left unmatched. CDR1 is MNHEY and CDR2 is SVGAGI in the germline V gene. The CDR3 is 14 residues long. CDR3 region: CASRRGTGLEKLFF. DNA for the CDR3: TGTGCCAGCAGACGTGGGACAGGGCTCGAAAAACTGTTTTTT.

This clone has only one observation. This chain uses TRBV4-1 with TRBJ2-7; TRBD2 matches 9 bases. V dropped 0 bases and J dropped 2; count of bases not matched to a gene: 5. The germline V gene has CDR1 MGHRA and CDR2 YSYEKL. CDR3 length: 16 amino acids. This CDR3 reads CASSQEWLAGTYEQYF. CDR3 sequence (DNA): TGCGCCAGCAGCCAAGAGTGGCTAGCGGGGACCTACGAGCAGTACTTC.

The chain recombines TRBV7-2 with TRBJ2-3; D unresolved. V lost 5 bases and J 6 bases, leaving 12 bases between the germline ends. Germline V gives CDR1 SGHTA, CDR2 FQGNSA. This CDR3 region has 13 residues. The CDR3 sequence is CASSPTSRDTQYF. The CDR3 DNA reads TGTGCCAGCAGCCCTACCTCGCGTGATACGCAGTATTTT.

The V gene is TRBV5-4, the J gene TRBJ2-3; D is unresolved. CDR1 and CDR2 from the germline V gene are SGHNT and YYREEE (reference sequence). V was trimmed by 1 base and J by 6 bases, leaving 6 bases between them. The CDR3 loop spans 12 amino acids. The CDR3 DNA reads TGTGCCAGCAGCTTGTATTTGGATACGCAGTATTTT. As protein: CASSLYLDTQYF.

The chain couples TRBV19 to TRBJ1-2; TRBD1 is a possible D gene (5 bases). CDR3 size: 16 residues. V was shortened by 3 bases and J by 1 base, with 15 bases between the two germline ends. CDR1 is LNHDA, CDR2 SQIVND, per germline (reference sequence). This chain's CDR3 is CASSIEWGLVNYGYTF. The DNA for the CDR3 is TGTGCCAGTAGTATCGAGTGGGGACTCGTTAACTATGGCTACACCTTC.

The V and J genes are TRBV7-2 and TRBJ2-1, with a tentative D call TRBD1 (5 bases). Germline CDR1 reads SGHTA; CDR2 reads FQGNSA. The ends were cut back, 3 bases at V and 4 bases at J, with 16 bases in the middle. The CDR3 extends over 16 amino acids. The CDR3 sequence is CASSLSRLAGYNEQFF. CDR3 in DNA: TGTGCCAGCAGCTTGTCCCGTTTAGCAGGGTACAATGAGCAGTTCTTC.

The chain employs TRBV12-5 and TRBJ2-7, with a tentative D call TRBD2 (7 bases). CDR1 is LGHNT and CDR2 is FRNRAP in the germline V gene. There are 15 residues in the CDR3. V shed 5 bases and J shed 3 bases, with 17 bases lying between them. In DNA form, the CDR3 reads TGTGCTAGTGGTGGGGGGGCTATGACCCGCTACGAGCAGTACTTC. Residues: CASGGGAMTRYEQYF.

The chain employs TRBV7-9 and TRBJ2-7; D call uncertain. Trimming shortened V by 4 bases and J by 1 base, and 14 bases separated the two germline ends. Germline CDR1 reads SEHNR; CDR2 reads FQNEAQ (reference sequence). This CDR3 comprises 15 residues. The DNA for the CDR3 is TGTGCCAGCAGCTCACAATCAGATTATTCCTACGAGCAGTACTTC. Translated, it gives CASSSQSDYSYEQYF. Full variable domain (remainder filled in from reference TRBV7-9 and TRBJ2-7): DTGVSQNPRHKITKRGQNVTFRCDPISEHNRLYWYRQTLGQGPEFLTYFQNEAQLEKSRLLSDRFSAERPKGSFSTLEIQRTEQGDSAMYLCASSSQSDYSYEQYFGPGTRLTVT.

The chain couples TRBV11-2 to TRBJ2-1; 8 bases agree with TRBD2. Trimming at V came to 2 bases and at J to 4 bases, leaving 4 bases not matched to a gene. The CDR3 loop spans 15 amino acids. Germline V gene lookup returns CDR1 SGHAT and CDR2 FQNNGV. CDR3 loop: CASSLRLARYNEQFF. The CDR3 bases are TGTGCCAGCAGCTTAAGACTAGCGCGTTACAATGAGCAGTTCTTC.

CDR3 coding DNA: TGTGCCAGTAGTATAGGGGGGAATGGAAAAAACATTCAGTACTTC. Its protein is CASSIGGNGKNIQYF. The chain uses TRBV19 and TRBJ2-4, with D tentatively TRBD1 or TRBD2 (5 bases each). V was cut by 1 base and J by 4 bases, with 11 bases left in between. CDR1 is LNHDA and CDR2 is SQIVND in the germline V gene (reference sequence). The CDR3 consists of 15 residues.

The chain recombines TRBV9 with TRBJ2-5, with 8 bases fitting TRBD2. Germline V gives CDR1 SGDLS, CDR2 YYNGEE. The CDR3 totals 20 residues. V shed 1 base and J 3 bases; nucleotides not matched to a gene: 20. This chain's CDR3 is CASSVRAGTGLANWKETQYF. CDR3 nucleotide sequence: TGTGCCAGCAGCGTAAGAGCAGGTACAGGACTAGCCAATTGGAAAGAGACCCAGTACTTC. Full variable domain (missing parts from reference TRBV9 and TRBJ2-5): DSGVTQTPKHLITATGQRVTLRCSPRSGDLSVYWYQQSLDQGLQFLIQYYNGEERAKGNILERFSAQQFPDLHSELNLSSLELGDSALYFCASSVRAGTGLANWKETQYFGPGTRLLVL.